This T cell receptor (beta chain) comes out of a study of T cell responses to AZD1222 COVID-19 vaccine. Overall study results and limits: The sample set comprised mostly white British donors with more females, and clonal diversity was possibly underestimated.

Repertoires were generated with immunoSEQ multiplex PCR, while TCRdb's copy carries only in-frame clones and drops some. The repertoire holds about 98,000 clones, with roughly 88% as singletons. Concerning this clone: Its antigen is still unknown.

CDR1 and CDR2 (germline): MGHRA, YSYEKL. The CDR3 sequence is 15 residues long. The V segment lost 4 bases and the J segment 0 bases; nucleotides outside the gene matches: 5. This specimen consisted of peripheral blood, obtained on day 0 of AZD1222 vaccination. This clonotype originated in an adult in good health. This chain uses TRBV4-1 with TRBJ2-7; 8 bases agree with TRBD1. Here the CDR3 DNA reads TGCGCCAGCAGCCTTACAGGGGGGAGCTCCTACGAGCAGTACTTC. Translating gives CASSLTGGSSYEQYF.